A selection of T cell receptor beta chains follows, all from one sample in a study of CD8 T cells in ankylosing spondylitis. MiXCR, run by TCRdb on the 5' RACE reads, gives a single entry per CDR3 protein. The profile covers nearly 250,000 distinct CDR3 sequences, with roughly a third appearing a single time and around 4.4% taken by the ten largest. Material: blood, either unsorted or a sorted T cell fraction (not recorded which). The receptors shown here come from a male donor with ankylosing spondylitis or in good health (not recorded which). Both conserved end residues are part of each CDR3. The D gene is left open where the match is weak. Clone size is given for some rows only: seen once, a few or many times, or a class if the clone is expanded.

len: 17; d_gene: TRBD1; v_gene: TRBV20-1; j_gene: TRBJ2-2; abundance: .; CDR3nt: TGCAGTGCTAGAGTACTCGTGACAGGGGGCGGCACCGGGGAGCTGTTTTTT; CDR3aa: CSARVLVTGGGTGELFF
len: 15; d_gene: .; v_gene: TRBV7-6; j_gene: TRBJ2-3; abundance: .; CDR3nt: TGTGCCAGCAGCTTACAGCGGGCGTACACAGATACGCAGTATTTT; CDR3aa: CASSLQRAYTDTQYF
len: 15; d_gene: .; v_gene: TRBV20-1; j_gene: TRBJ1-6; abundance: few; CDR3nt: TGCAGTGCTAGCATTATGGGCAGGGAGAATTCACCCCTCCACTTT; CDR3aa: CSASIMGRENSPLHF
len: 12; d_gene: .; v_gene: TRBV12-3/TRBV12-4; j_gene: TRBJ1-5; abundance: .; CDR3nt: TGTGCCAGCAGCTTCGACGGGAAGGGCCAGCATTTT; CDR3aa: CASSFDGKGQHF
len: 14; d_gene: TRBD1; v_gene: TRBV6-1; j_gene: TRBJ1-2; abundance: few; CDR3nt: TGTGCCAGCAATCCCACAGGGGCCCTCTTGGGCTACACCTTC; CDR3aa: CASNPTGALLGYTF
len: 13; d_gene: .; v_gene: TRBV29-1; j_gene: TRBJ2-5; abundance: many; CDR3nt: TGCAGCGTTGAATGGAGCAGGCAAGAGACCCAGTACTTC; CDR3aa: CSVEWSRQETQYF
len: 16; d_gene: TRBD2; v_gene: TRBV10-3; j_gene: TRBJ2-1; abundance: many; CDR3nt: TGTGCCATCAGCGGACTAGCGGGGGAATCCTACAATGAGCAGTTCTTC; CDR3aa: CAISGLAGESYNEQFF
len: 15; d_gene: .; v_gene: TRBV20-1; j_gene: TRBJ1-1; abundance: few; CDR3nt: TGCAGTGCTCCCCTCACCGGGACACCTAACACTGAAGCTTTCTTT; CDR3aa: CSAPLTGTPNTEAFF
len: 14; d_gene: .; v_gene: TRBV9; j_gene: TRBJ2-3; abundance: few; CDR3nt: TGTGCCAGCAGCGGACTACCCATGGCGGATACGCAGTATTTT; CDR3aa: CASSGLPMADTQYF
len: 12; d_gene: TRBD1; v_gene: TRBV27; j_gene: TRBJ2-1; abundance: .; CDR3nt: TGTGCCAGCAGGACAGGGACGAATGAGCAGTTCTTC; CDR3aa: CASRTGTNEQFF
len: 11; d_gene: .; v_gene: TRBV20-1; j_gene: TRBJ1-4; abundance: few; CDR3nt: TGCAGTGCTAGAGATTACGAAAAACTGTTTTTT; CDR3aa: CSARDYEKLFF
len: 13; d_gene: .; v_gene: TRBV9; j_gene: TRBJ1-1; abundance: .; CDR3nt: TGTGCCAGCAGCGTGACGCAGACCACTGAAGCTTTCTTT; CDR3aa: CASSVTQTTEAFF
len: 15; d_gene: .; v_gene: TRBV7-2; j_gene: TRBJ2-3; abundance: .; CDR3nt: TGTGCCAGCAGCTTAGAGGGGTCCAGCACAGATACGCAGTATTTT; CDR3aa: CASSLEGSSTDTQYF
len: 12; d_gene: .; v_gene: TRBV6-6; j_gene: TRBJ1-1; abundance: once; CDR3nt: TGTGCCCGATCTTTTGGGCCCACTGAAGCTTTCTTT; CDR3aa: CARSFGPTEAFF
len: 20; d_gene: .; v_gene: TRBV20-1; j_gene: TRBJ1-4; abundance: few; CDR3nt: TGCAGTGTCAGGGCGCCGGGTTCAGTTAAAGGGCGGAACGGGAGTGAAAAACTGTTTTTT; CDR3aa: CSVRAPGSVKGRNGSEKLFF
len: 14; d_gene: .; v_gene: TRBV5-5; j_gene: TRBJ2-7; abundance: few; CDR3nt: TGTGCCAGCAGCTTGGCCGCCGGCTCCTACGAGCAGTACTTC; CDR3aa: CASSLAAGSYEQYF
len: 15; d_gene: .; v_gene: TRBV12-3/TRBV12-4; j_gene: TRBJ2-3; abundance: .; CDR3nt: TGTGCCAGCAGTTCTTTGTCGGGGGGCACAGATACGCAGTATTTT; CDR3aa: CASSSLSGGTDTQYF
len: 14; d_gene: TRBD1; v_gene: TRBV20-1; j_gene: TRBJ2-7; abundance: .; CDR3nt: TGCAGTGCCCGGGACAGGGGTTTAGTTACTGAGCAGTACTTC; CDR3aa: CSARDRGLVTEQYF
len: 13; d_gene: .; v_gene: TRBV4-2; j_gene: TRBJ2-7; abundance: .; CDR3nt: TGTGCCAGCAGCCAAGAAAAGGGCTACGAGCAGTACTTC; CDR3aa: CASSQEKGYEQYF
len: 13; d_gene: .; v_gene: TRBV29-1; j_gene: TRBJ1-2; abundance: few; CDR3nt: TGCAGCGTTGAGTGGTCGGGGCACTATGGCTACACCTTC; CDR3aa: CSVEWSGHYGYTF
len: 14; d_gene: .; v_gene: TRBV29-1; j_gene: TRBJ1-2; abundance: .; CDR3nt: TGCAGCGTTGAAGATCAAGGCTCATTTAGTGGCTACACCTTC; CDR3aa: CSVEDQGSFSGYTF
len: 17; d_gene: .; v_gene: TRBV4-1; j_gene: TRBJ2-2; abundance: .; CDR3nt: TGCGCCAGCGCAACAGGTGCCTGGACCGAGAGGACCGGGGAGCTGTTTTTT; CDR3aa: CASATGAWTERTGELFF
len: 14; d_gene: .; v_gene: TRBV7-2; j_gene: TRBJ1-2; abundance: many; CDR3nt: TGTGCCAGCAGCTTAGGGGTTGTGGCGGCAGGCTACACCTTC; CDR3aa: CASSLGVVAAGYTF
len: 15; d_gene: TRBD2; v_gene: TRBV13; j_gene: TRBJ2-5; abundance: .; CDR3nt: TGTGCCAGCAGCTTAGCGGGGGGAAAGAGGGAGACCCAGTACTTC; CDR3aa: CASSLAGGKRETQYF
len: 16; d_gene: TRBD1; v_gene: TRBV10-3; j_gene: TRBJ2-7; abundance: few; CDR3nt: TGTGCCATCAGTGGACACAGGGGACCTAACTCCTACGAGCAGTACTTC; CDR3aa: CAISGHRGPNSYEQYF
len: 12; d_gene: .; v_gene: TRBV20-1; j_gene: TRBJ1-1; abundance: .; CDR3nt: TGCAGTGCTTTGAGGTTGGGCACTGAAGCTTTCTTT; CDR3aa: CSALRLGTEAFF
len: 16; d_gene: .; v_gene: TRBV13; j_gene: TRBJ2-7; abundance: few; CDR3nt: TGTGCCAGCAGCTTAGGCGGGGGACAGCCTTATTACGAGCAGTACTTC; CDR3aa: CASSLGGGQPYYEQYF
len: 12; d_gene: .; v_gene: TRBV20-1; j_gene: TRBJ2-1; abundance: few; CDR3nt: TGCAGTGCTTCTGATCCGGGCGATGAGCAGTTCTTC; CDR3aa: CSASDPGDEQFF
len: 14; d_gene: TRBD1; v_gene: TRBV18; j_gene: TRBJ1-1; abundance: .; CDR3nt: TGTGCCAGCTTAACGACAGGGGGCGGGACTGAAGCTTTCTTT; CDR3aa: CASLTTGGGTEAFF
len: 10; d_gene: TRBD1; v_gene: TRBV29-1; j_gene: TRBJ2-5; abundance: few; CDR3nt: TGCAGCGTCCAGGGGGTGGCCCAGTACTTC; CDR3aa: CSVQGVAQYF
len: 19; d_gene: TRBD2; v_gene: TRBV27; j_gene: TRBJ2-5; abundance: few; CDR3nt: TGTGCCAGCAGTTTTTGGGACGGCCTAGCGGGGGTGAGGCAAGAGACCCAGTACTTC; CDR3aa: CASSFWDGLAGVRQETQYF
len: 15; d_gene: .; v_gene: TRBV4-1; j_gene: TRBJ2-1; abundance: .; CDR3nt: TGCGCCAGCAGCCAAGACCCTTCCTCCGTCAATGAGCGGTTCTTC; CDR3aa: CASSQDPSSVNERFF
len: 15; d_gene: .; v_gene: TRBV10-3; j_gene: TRBJ2-5; abundance: .; CDR3nt: TGTGCCATCACACAAGGAACAGGGCCCGGGAAGACCCAGTACTTC; CDR3aa: CAITQGTGPGKTQYF
len: 14; d_gene: .; v_gene: TRBV20-1; j_gene: TRBJ2-3; abundance: .; CDR3nt: TGCAGTGCTATCCGGGACTGGAGCACAGATACGCAGTATTTT; CDR3aa: CSAIRDWSTDTQYF
len: 12; d_gene: .; v_gene: TRBV20-1; j_gene: TRBJ1-5; abundance: .; CDR3nt: TGCAGTGCTAGAGATGGGGATCAGCCCCAGCATTTT; CDR3aa: CSARDGDQPQHF
len: 15; d_gene: .; v_gene: TRBV29-1; j_gene: TRBJ2-5; abundance: .; CDR3nt: TGCAGCGTTGGGGGGGCAGGGCCGACCCAAGAGACCCAGTACTTC; CDR3aa: CSVGGAGPTQETQYF
len: 14; d_gene: .; v_gene: TRBV10-3; j_gene: TRBJ2-4; abundance: .; CDR3nt: TGTGCCATCAGTGATCAGGGTTCCAAAAACATTCAGTACTTC; CDR3aa: CAISDQGSKNIQYF
len: 15; d_gene: .; v_gene: TRBV20-1; j_gene: TRBJ2-3; abundance: many; CDR3nt: TGCAGTGCTAGAGGCCTTGTCAGGTGGACAGATACGCAGTATTTT; CDR3aa: CSARGLVRWTDTQYF
len: 14; d_gene: .; v_gene: TRBV18; j_gene: TRBJ1-6; abundance: .; CDR3nt: TGTGCCAGCTCACCTAGATTGGACAGACCAGCCCTCCACTTT; CDR3aa: CASSPRLDRPALHF
len: 15; d_gene: .; v_gene: TRBV15; j_gene: TRBJ2-1; abundance: .; CDR3nt: TGTGTCACCAGCAGAGCCCCCGACACGTACAATGAGCAGTTCTTC; CDR3aa: CVTSRAPDTYNEQFF